The clone carrying this TCR beta chain showed up just once. Roughly 0.45 to 1 ug RNA was reverse transcribed with random hexamers. A single record per CDR3 protein comes from TCRdb applying MiXCR to the immunoSEQ multiplex PCR reads. This table holds about 120,000 distinct CDR3 sequences, around 90% found once. The data were obtained in a study of CD8 T cells in Susac syndrome. Germline values: CDR1 SQVTM, CDR2 ANQGSEA. V trimming: 3 bases; J trimming: 8 bases; junction bases outside the gene matches: 5. This CDR3 has 13 amino acids. The sequencing sample was made of CD4+ T cells from PBMCs. This receptor was obtained from a human donor in good health. This rearrangement joins TRBV29-1 to TRBJ2-1; 9 nucleotides align to TRBD2. The CDR3 DNA sequence: TGCAGCGTTGACCCTAGCGGGAAAGATGAGCAGTTCTTC. Its protein is CSVDPSGKDEQFF.